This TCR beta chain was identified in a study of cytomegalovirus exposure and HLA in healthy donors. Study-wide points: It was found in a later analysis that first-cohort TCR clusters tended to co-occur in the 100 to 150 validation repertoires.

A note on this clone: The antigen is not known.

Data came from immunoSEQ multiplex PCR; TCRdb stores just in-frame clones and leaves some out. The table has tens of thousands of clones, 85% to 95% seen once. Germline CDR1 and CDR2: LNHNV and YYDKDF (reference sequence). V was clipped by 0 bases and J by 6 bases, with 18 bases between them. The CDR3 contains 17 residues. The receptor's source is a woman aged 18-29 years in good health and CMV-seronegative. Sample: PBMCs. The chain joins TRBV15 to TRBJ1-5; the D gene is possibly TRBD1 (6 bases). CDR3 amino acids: CATSRDLGGRSGQPQHF. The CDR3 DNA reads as TGTGCCACCAGCAGAGATCTAGGGGGAAGGAGCGGTCAGCCCCAGCATTTT.